Shown below are 24 T cell receptor beta chains from a single sample sequenced in a study of technical replicates of blood from a few donors. Produced via immunoSEQ multiplex PCR; TCRdb's table is partial and in-frame only. Among tens of thousands of clones listed, more than 90% were seen once. The sequenced sample consisted of PBMCs. These receptors originate from a human donor in good health. Some clones in this sample may be carry-over from other donors' samples.

The DNA of the CDR3 is TGTGCCAGCAGCCCGTCTTTTACTGGAAACACCATATATTTT. It specifies CASSPSFTGNTIYF. The chain uses TRBV6-1 and TRBJ1-3; D call uncertain. Germline assignment: CDR1 MNHNS and CDR2 SASEGT. Trimming left V 6 bases short and J 2 bases short, with 11 bases between. The CDR3 extends over 14 amino acids.

The V call is TRBV9, the J call TRBJ1-4; no firm D call. Trimming took off 0 bases at V and 8 bases at J, with 14 bases between the two ends. CDR1 SGDLS and CDR2 YYNGEE come from the germline V gene. The CDR3 contains 15 residues. CDR3 in DNA: TGTGCCAGCAGCGTAGGGGCAGGCAGGCACGAAAAACTGTTTTTT. Residues: CASSVGAGRHEKLFF.

This chain uses TRBV11-2 with TRBJ1-2; 9 bases align to TRBD1. The ends lost 3 bases at V and 12 bases at J; junction bases unmatched: 5. The length of the CDR3 is 12 residues. Germline values: CDR1 SGHAT, CDR2 FQNNGV. CDR3 bases: TGTGCCAGCAGCTTGCGGACAGGGGTCCACACCTTC. Protein: CASSLRTGVHTF.

The gene calls are TRBV5-4 and TRBJ1-1; tentative D call: TRBD1 (6 bases). Germline CDR1 is SGHNT and CDR2 is YYREEE (reference sequence). V was pared by 3 bases and J by 5 bases, with 17 bases between. The CDR3 covers 15 residues. CDR3 sequence: CASSSPTGPGTEAFF. CDR3 DNA sequence: TGTGCCAGCAGCTCACCGACAGGTCCGGGGACTGAAGCTTTCTTT. The full variable domain, completed using reference TRBV5-4 and TRBJ1-1, is ETGVTQSPTHLIKTRGQQVTLRCSSQSGHNTVSWYQQALGQGPQFIFQYYREEENGRGNFPPRFSGLQFPNYSSELNVNALELDDSALYLCASSSPTGPGTEAFFGQGTRLTVV.

J is TRBJ2-7 and V is TRBV19, with D perhaps TRBD1 (5 bases). CDR3 length: 12 amino acids. Germline assignment: CDR1 LNHDA and CDR2 SQIVND (reference sequence). V lost 10 bases, J lost 0 bases, and 10 bases lay in between. The CDR3 spells CATSDNSYEQYF. Written as DNA, the CDR3 is TGTGCCACCTCGGACAACTCCTACGAGCAGTACTTC. Complete variable domain (other parts from reference TRBV19 and TRBJ2-7): DGGITQSPKYLFRKEGQNVTLSCEQNLNHDAMYWYRQDPGQGLRLIYYSQIVNDFQKGDIAEGYSVSREKKESFPLTVTSAQKNPTAFYLCATSDNSYEQYFGPGTRLTVT.

The rearrangement links TRBV7-9 to TRBJ2-2, with 15 bases identical to TRBD2. V was clipped by 5 bases and J by 4 bases; unmatched bases: 11. The CDR3 is 19 amino acids. CDR1 SEHNR and CDR2 FQNEAQ come from the germline V gene (reference sequence). The CDR3 spells CASSAPGLAGGLSTGELFF. As DNA, the CDR3 is TGTGCCAGCAGCGCCCCTGGACTAGCGGGGGGGCTGAGCACCGGGGAGCTGTTTTTT.

This rearrangement joins TRBV11-2 to TRBJ2-7; TRBD2 is a possible D gene (6 bases). The V end lost 7 bases, the J end lost 5 bases, and 18 bases lay between the germline ends. Germline V lookup: CDR1 SGHAT, CDR2 FQNNGV. The length of the CDR3 is 14 residues. The CDR3 loop reads CASTSRGSDHEQYF. The CDR3 coding sequence is TGTGCCAGCACCTCGCGGGGATCAGACCACGAGCAGTACTTC.

This clone was observed once. The gene calls are TRBV6-1 and TRBJ2-3; maybe TRBD2 (6 bases). The CDR3 has 13 residues. Per germline, CDR1 MNHNS and CDR2 SASEGT. V was trimmed by 6 bases and J by 2 bases, leaving 9 bases between them. The CDR3 sequence: CASRRDFTDTQYF. The DNA of the CDR3 is TGTGCCAGCAGGCGGGACTTCACAGATACGCAGTATTTT.

V gene TRBV29-1 combines with J gene TRBJ1-2, with 8 positions matching TRBD1. V shed 0 bases and J 5 bases; nucleotides not matched to a gene: 8. CDR1 and CDR2 (germline): SQVTM, ANQGSEA. This CDR3 spans 15 amino acids. Here the CDR3 DNA reads TGCAGCGTTGAAGATCTGGGCAGGGGGCTATATGGCTACACCTTC. This gives the protein CSVEDLGRGLYGYTF.

V is TRBV5-4 and J is TRBJ1-4; D is unclear. V dropped 4 bases and J dropped 7 bases, with 11 bases sitting between them. This CDR3 is 13 amino acids long. CDR1 SGHNT and CDR2 YYREEE come from the germline V gene (reference sequence). The CDR3 spells CASSTSTGEKLFF. CDR3 DNA sequence: TGTGCCAGCAGCACATCTACGGGTGAAAAACTGTTTTTT.

CDR3 sequence reads: CASSPGQGMRSPLHF. The DNA for the CDR3 is TGTGCCAGCAGCCCCGGACAGGGGATGCGTTCACCCCTCCACTTT. V and J are TRBV11-2 and TRBJ1-6; 9 bases map to TRBD1. The CDR3 contains 15 residues. Losses at the gene ends were 5 bases for V and 9 bases for J; bases not matched to a gene: 8. Germline V lookup: CDR1 SGHAT, CDR2 FQNNGV.

The chain links TRBV6-1 to TRBJ2-7, with 8 bases identical to TRBD2. V shed 8 bases, J shed 0 bases, and the junction held 6 bases outside the gene matches. This CDR3 is 14 amino acids long. The V gene's germline CDR1 is MNHNS and CDR2 SASEGT. CDR3 in DNA: TGTGCCAGCGGTGCGGGAGGAAGCTCCTACGAGCAGTACTTC. As protein: CASGAGGSSYEQYF.

The J gene is TRBJ1-1, the V gene TRBV5-5; TRBD1 is a possible D gene (5 bases). V lost 7 bases to trimming and J lost 4 bases, with 14 bases between them. The CDR3 covers 13 residues. Looked up from germline, CDR1 is SGHKS and CDR2 is YYEKEE (reference sequence). CDR3 residues: CASVGGDGTEAFF. The CDR3 DNA follows: TGTGCCAGCGTAGGAGGGGATGGCACTGAAGCTTTCTTT.

The chain is built from TRBV4-2 and TRBJ1-4; a possible D gene is TRBD1 (5 bases). CDR1 LGHNA and CDR2 YNFKEQ come from the germline V gene. This CDR3 contains 17 residues. With 3 bases removed from V and 0 bases from J, the gap between germline ends came to 14 bases. This CDR3 is CASSHANQGATNEKLFF. CDR3 nucleotide sequence: TGTGCCAGCAGCCACGCAAATCAGGGTGCAACTAATGAAAAACTGTTTTTT.

This chain uses TRBV7-3 with TRBJ2-1; the match to TRBD2 covers 8 bases. Germline V lookup: CDR1 SGHTA, CDR2 FQGTGA. V was clipped by 6 bases and J by 5 bases; unmatched bases: 3. This CDR3 has 13 residues. In DNA form, the CDR3 reads TGTGCCAGCAGTTGGCGGGGGGACAATGAGCAGTTCTTC. Translating gives CASSWRGDNEQFF.

This chain links TRBV2 with TRBJ1-4; the D is unclear. Per germline, CDR1 SNHLY and CDR2 FYNNEI. Deletions cut 4 bases from V and 7 bases from J, with 16 bases between. The CDR3 is 15 amino acids. The CDR3 DNA is TGTGCCAGCAGTGTCAAACCTCGTGAGGGTGAAAAACTGTTTTTT. Translated, it gives CASSVKPREGEKLFF.

This CDR3 reads CASSFPDRVEGYTF. The DNA of the CDR3 is TGTGCCAGCAGCTTCCCCGACAGGGTGGAAGGCTACACCTTC. This chain uses TRBV7-7 with TRBJ1-2; TRBD1 matches 7 bases. Trimming took 3 bases from V and 8 from J; bases not matched to a gene: 9. CDR3 size: 14 residues. Germline assignment: CDR1 SSHAT and CDR2 FNYEAQ (reference sequence).

The V gene is TRBV5-8, the J gene TRBJ2-1; D is perhaps TRBD2 (6 bases). V gave up 4 bases and J gave up 0 bases, with 14 bases separating them. Germline loops: CDR1 SGHTS, CDR2 YDEGEE. This CDR3 is built from 16 residues. DNA of the CDR3: TGTGCCAGCAGCCGACGGGCGGGGAGCTCCTACAATGAGCAGTTCTTC. It encodes CASSRRAGSSYNEQFF.

V gene TRBV10-3 combines with J gene TRBJ2-7, with TRBD2 matching 12 bases. CDR1 is ENHRY, CDR2 SYGVKD, per germline. This CDR3 region has 17 residues. Trimming took 5 bases from V and 0 from J; bases not matched to a gene: 8. The CDR3 loop is CAISKTSGGSSSYEQYF. CDR3 in DNA: TGTGCCATCAGTAAGACTAGCGGGGGATCCAGCTCCTACGAGCAGTACTTC.

The V call is TRBV19, the J call TRBJ2-7, with a possible D match to TRBD1 (5 bases). The CDR3 loop spans 14 amino acids. V was pared by 2 bases and J by 4 bases, with 12 bases between. From germline, CDR1 is LNHDA and CDR2 SQIVND (reference sequence). CDR3 nucleotides: TGTGCCAGTAGTATACATCAGGGAACGTACGAGCAGTACTTC. Translation gives CASSIHQGTYEQYF.

The chain combines TRBV19 with TRBJ2-7; possible D gene TRBD1, 6 bases. The CDR3 consists of 13 residues. V dropped 3 bases and J dropped 0 bases, with 6 bases sitting between them. Per the germline V gene, CDR1 is LNHDA and CDR2 is SQIVND (reference sequence). The DNA of the CDR3 is TGTGCCAGTAGTATGGACAGCTCCTACGAGCAGTACTTC. As protein: CASSMDSSYEQYF.

The table lists this clone with a count of one. The V and J genes are TRBV29-1 and TRBJ2-7; D not resolved. Germline V lookup: CDR1 SQVTM, CDR2 ANQGSEA. The CDR3 totals 13 residues. V was pared by 4 bases and J by 2 bases, with 12 bases between. In DNA, the CDR3 is TGCAGCGTTGCTTACAGCCGTACCTACGAGCAGTACTTC. Its translation: CSVAYSRTYEQYF.

V is TRBV14 and J is TRBJ2-2, with D tentatively TRBD2 (6 bases). Trimming shortened V by 1 base and J by 4 bases, and 10 bases separated the two germline ends. This CDR3 spans 15 amino acids. The germline V gene has CDR1 SGHDN and CDR2 FVKESK. DNA of the CDR3: TGTGCCAGCAGCCAAGTTGGAGGGCTCACCGGGGAGCTGTTTTTT. This encodes CASSQVGGLTGELFF.

The CDR3 nucleotides are TGTGCCAGCAGCTTTTTGGGACAGGGGCTAACTGAAGCTTTCTTT. This translates into CASSFLGQGLTEAFF. This chain connects TRBV7-3 to TRBJ1-1; TRBD1 aligns across 10 bases. Germline CDR1 and CDR2: SGHTA and FQGTGA. Losses at the gene ends were 3 bases for V and 5 bases for J; bases not matched to a gene: 6. CDR3 length: 15 amino acids.